This T cell receptor beta chain was recorded in a study of identical twins. Every sampled donor was Caucasian and healthy. From the 5' RACE reads, TCRdb called clonotypes with MiXCR, one entry per CDR3 protein. The table has 500,000 or so distinct CDR3 sequences, 14% seen once; the top ten hold approximately 0.98%. This clonotype turned up a few times. The same sample was also studied in work on yellow fever vaccine responses in identical twins.

Sequencing input: CD4+ T cells sorted from blood. The TCR sequence derives from a woman between 18 and 30 years old in good health.

The CDR3 DNA reads TGTGCCAGCAGCCTCCGGGACGGCGCTCTGGGTTGGGCCAACGTCCTGACTTTC. This translates into CASSLRDGALGWANVLTF. The V gene is TRBV4-2, the J gene TRBJ2-6; TRBD1 or TRBD2 may be the D gene (5 bases each). Germline assignment: CDR1 LGHNA and CDR2 YNFKEQ. The length of the CDR3 is 18 residues. The V end lost 4 bases, the J end lost 5 bases, and 21 bases lay between the germline ends.